The T cell receptor beta chain described here comes from a study of blood T cell repertoires in COVID-19. This clone was counted a single time. The germline gives CDR1 KGHSH, CDR2 LQKENI. The V and J ends lost 2 bases and 4 bases, in that order; junction bases with no gene match: 7. The CDR3 runs 16 residues. In the authors' workflow: Cell counts per sample came from amplifying reference gene primers. Clones were sequenced by immunoSEQ multiplex PCR, and TCRdb holds only the in-frame ones, with some missing. The V and J calls and clone size are taken from that table; D and trimming were inferred from the DNA. This sample has fewer than 350,000 clones, with roughly 89% found just once.

V and J are TRBV18 and TRBJ2-1; 8 bases line up with TRBD1. Material: PBMCs or T cells enriched from blood (not recorded which). The receptor's source is a man in his fifties or sixties who had recovered from COVID-19. CDR3 in amino acids: CASSPFQGAAYNEQFF. The CDR3 region has the DNA TGTGCCAGCTCACCATTTCAGGGGGCGGCGTACAATGAGCAGTTCTTC.